A selection of T cell receptor beta chains follows, all from one sample in a study of blood T cell repertoires in COVID-19. The method was immunoSEQ multiplex PCR; TCRdb's version includes in-frame clones alone and lacks a portion of them. There are roughly 140,000 clones in the sample; around four fifths occur only once, and approximately 40% lies in the top ten. Sequenced input: peripheral blood. These receptor sequences come from a human donor in a cohort sampled during active COVID-19. CDR3s include the opening cysteine and the closing phenylalanine or tryptophan. A D gene is named only where the DNA matches it firmly. Clone size appears in some rows only: once, few, many, or a class for an expanded clone.

j_call: TRBJ2-3
d_call: NA
clone_size: few
v_call: TRBV5-1
cdr3_aa: CASSTRDRNTQYF
cdr3_nt: TGCGCCAGCAGCACCCGCGACAGAAATACGCAGTATTTT

j_call: TRBJ1-2
d_call: NA
clone_size: once
v_call: TRBV25-1
cdr3_aa: CASRTVFLRGYTF
cdr3_nt: TGTGCCAGCAGGACAGTTTTCCTCCGGGGCTACACCTTC

j_call: TRBJ2-3
d_call: TRBD2
clone_size: NA
v_call: TRBV7-6
cdr3_aa: CASSPGLAGGSDTQYF
cdr3_nt: TGTGCCAGCAGCCCGGGACTAGCGGGGGGTTCAGATACGCAGTATTTT

j_call: TRBJ2-1
d_call: NA
clone_size: NA
v_call: TRBV24-1
cdr3_aa: CATSDGLADHNEQFF
cdr3_nt: TGTGCCACCAGTGATGGGCTAGCTGATCACAATGAGCAGTTCTTC

j_call: TRBJ1-5
d_call: NA
clone_size: once
v_call: TRBV7-2
cdr3_aa: CASSLGSGQPQHF
cdr3_nt: TGTGCCAGCAGCTTAGGCTCGGGTCAGCCCCAGCATTTT

j_call: TRBJ2-1
d_call: NA
clone_size: once
v_call: TRBV7-9
cdr3_aa: CASSSTGRNEQFF
cdr3_nt: TGTGCCAGCAGTTCGACAGGTCGCAATGAGCAGTTCTTC

j_call: TRBJ2-2
d_call: NA
clone_size: few
v_call: TRBV6-5
cdr3_aa: CASSIGGELFF
cdr3_nt: TGTGCCAGCAGCATCGGCGGGGAGCTGTTTTTT

j_call: TRBJ1-2
d_call: NA
clone_size: NA
v_call: TRBV30
cdr3_aa: CAWSSLGRGPGNYGYTF
cdr3_nt: TGTGCCTGGAGTTCCCTCGGGCGGGGCCCGGGGAACTATGGCTACACCTTC

j_call: TRBJ1-5
d_call: TRBD1
clone_size: NA
v_call: TRBV30
cdr3_aa: CAWSRWTGNQPQHF
cdr3_nt: TGTGCCTGGAGTCGTTGGACAGGGAATCAGCCCCAGCATTTT

j_call: TRBJ1-2
d_call: NA
clone_size: NA
v_call: TRBV15
cdr3_aa: CATSRGPGRGYGYTF
cdr3_nt: TGTGCCACCAGCAGAGGCCCAGGGCGAGGCTATGGCTACACCTTC

j_call: TRBJ1-1
d_call: NA
clone_size: NA
v_call: TRBV25-1
cdr3_aa: CASSLQGTEAFF
cdr3_nt: TGTGCCAGCAGTTTACAGGGCACTGAAGCTTTCTTT

j_call: TRBJ2-2
d_call: TRBD2
clone_size: few
v_call: TRBV19
cdr3_aa: CASSLAGGHGGELFF
cdr3_nt: TGTGCCAGTAGCCTAGCGGGGGGGCATGGCGGGGAGCTGTTTTTT

j_call: TRBJ1-2
d_call: NA
clone_size: NA
v_call: TRBV19
cdr3_aa: CASSIGGANYGYTF
cdr3_nt: TGTGCCAGTAGTATCGGGGGGGCCAACTATGGCTACACCTTC

j_call: TRBJ2-2
d_call: NA
clone_size: NA
v_call: TRBV9
cdr3_aa: CASSALGHPRNTGELFF
cdr3_nt: TGTGCCAGCAGCGCTCTAGGACATCCCAGAAACACCGGGGAGCTGTTTTTT

j_call: TRBJ2-7
d_call: TRBD2
clone_size: NA
v_call: TRBV7-8
cdr3_aa: CASSWTSGGPEQYF
cdr3_nt: TGTGCCAGCAGCTGGACTAGCGGGGGGCCCGAGCAGTACTTC

j_call: TRBJ2-7
d_call: TRBD1
clone_size: NA
v_call: TRBV27
cdr3_aa: CASSPGTGISYEQYF
cdr3_nt: TGTGCCAGCAGTCCTGGGACAGGGATCTCCTACGAGCAGTACTTC

j_call: TRBJ2-5
d_call: NA
clone_size: NA
v_call: TRBV29-1
cdr3_aa: CSVAPGAETQYF
cdr3_nt: TGCAGCGTTGCCCCGGGTGCGGAGACCCAGTACTTC

j_call: TRBJ1-6
d_call: NA
clone_size: NA
v_call: TRBV28
cdr3_aa: CASRGGSPLHF
cdr3_nt: TGTGCCAGCCGGGGGGGTTCACCCCTCCACTTT

j_call: TRBJ1-5
d_call: NA
clone_size: NA
v_call: TRBV7-2
cdr3_aa: CASSLGHGDYSNQPQHF
cdr3_nt: TGTGCCAGCAGCTTGGGACACGGAGATTATAGCAATCAGCCCCAGCATTTT

j_call: TRBJ1-2
d_call: TRBD1
clone_size: NA
v_call: TRBV7-3
cdr3_aa: CASSYYTDRVRGGYTF
cdr3_nt: TGTGCCAGCAGCTATTACACAGACAGGGTCCGAGGAGGCTACACCTTC

j_call: TRBJ1-5
d_call: TRBD1
clone_size: few
v_call: TRBV19
cdr3_aa: CASSTLTGGYQPQHF
cdr3_nt: TGTGCCAGTAGTACACTGACAGGGGGCTACCAGCCCCAGCATTTT

j_call: TRBJ2-7
d_call: NA
clone_size: NA
v_call: TRBV5-1
cdr3_aa: CASSGGGLAYEQYF
cdr3_nt: TGCGCCAGCAGCGGAGGGGGCTTGGCTTACGAGCAGTACTTC

j_call: TRBJ2-1
d_call: NA
clone_size: once
v_call: TRBV6-5
cdr3_aa: CASSTLSREQFF
cdr3_nt: TGTGCCAGCAGTACCCTTAGTCGTGAGCAGTTCTTC

j_call: TRBJ2-5
d_call: TRBD2
clone_size: NA
v_call: TRBV6-2/TRBV6-3
cdr3_aa: CASSVGLAGGYQETQYF
cdr3_nt: TGTGCCAGCAGCGTGGGACTAGCGGGGGGGTACCAAGAGACCCAGTACTTC

j_call: TRBJ2-7
d_call: TRBD1
clone_size: NA
v_call: TRBV19
cdr3_aa: CASSIKNRGPYEQYF
cdr3_nt: TGTGCCAGTAGTATAAAAAACAGGGGGCCCTACGAGCAGTACTTC

j_call: TRBJ2-7
d_call: TRBD1
clone_size: NA
v_call: TRBV28
cdr3_aa: CASSLSGTGGPEQYF
cdr3_nt: TGTGCCAGCAGTCTCTCCGGGACAGGGGGTCCCGAGCAGTACTTC

j_call: TRBJ2-1
d_call: TRBD2
clone_size: NA
v_call: TRBV4-2
cdr3_aa: CASSRGLAGRDEQFF
cdr3_nt: TGTGCCAGCAGCCGAGGACTAGCGGGGAGGGATGAGCAGTTCTTC

j_call: TRBJ1-1
d_call: TRBD1
clone_size: NA
v_call: TRBV14
cdr3_aa: CASSPGGNTEAFF
cdr3_nt: TGTGCCAGCAGCCCAGGGGGGAACACTGAAGCTTTCTTT

j_call: TRBJ2-3
d_call: TRBD2
clone_size: once
v_call: TRBV11-3
cdr3_aa: CASSYIAGANTDTQYF
cdr3_nt: TGTGCCAGCAGCTACATAGCGGGGGCCAACACAGATACGCAGTATTTT

j_call: TRBJ2-5
d_call: NA
clone_size: NA
v_call: TRBV4-1
cdr3_aa: CASSQPGLERAQYF
cdr3_nt: TGCGCCAGCAGCCAGCCGGGACTGGAGAGGGCCCAGTACTTC

j_call: TRBJ1-1
d_call: NA
clone_size: few
v_call: TRBV19
cdr3_aa: CASSNTPRDTEAFF
cdr3_nt: TGTGCCAGTAGTAATACCCCCCGGGACACTGAAGCTTTCTTT

j_call: TRBJ1-3
d_call: NA
clone_size: NA
v_call: TRBV2
cdr3_aa: CASSGQVGNTIYF
cdr3_nt: TGTGCCAGCAGTGGGCAGGTCGGAAACACCATATATTTT

j_call: TRBJ1-1
d_call: NA
clone_size: NA
v_call: TRBV19
cdr3_aa: CASSGGERAEAFF
cdr3_nt: TGTGCCAGTAGTGGAGGGGAACGGGCTGAAGCTTTCTTT

j_call: TRBJ2-2
d_call: TRBD2
clone_size: NA
v_call: TRBV7-8
cdr3_aa: CASSPLAGGSTGELFF
cdr3_nt: TGTGCCAGCAGCCCCCTGGCGGGGGGTTCCACCGGGGAGCTGTTTTTT

j_call: TRBJ1-6
d_call: TRBD1
clone_size: NA
v_call: TRBV7-8
cdr3_aa: CASSSDRADSPLHF
cdr3_nt: TGTGCCAGCAGCTCGGACAGGGCTGATTCACCCCTCCACTTT

j_call: TRBJ2-2
d_call: TRBD2
clone_size: NA
v_call: TRBV7-2
cdr3_aa: CASSPGLVGGELFF
cdr3_nt: TGTGCCAGCAGCCCCGGACTAGTTGGCGGGGAGCTGTTTTTT

j_call: TRBJ2-5
d_call: TRBD1
clone_size: NA
v_call: TRBV7-9
cdr3_aa: CASSFSQGAQTQYF
cdr3_nt: TGTGCCAGCAGCTTTTCACAGGGGGCTCAGACCCAGTACTTC

j_call: TRBJ1-6
d_call: TRBD1
clone_size: NA
v_call: TRBV4-2
cdr3_aa: CASSQGGQGNSPLHF
cdr3_nt: TGTGCCAGCAGCCAAGGGGGACAGGGTAATTCACCCCTCCACTTT

j_call: TRBJ1-4
d_call: TRBD1
clone_size: NA
v_call: TRBV30
cdr3_aa: CAWLQTGVGEKLFF
cdr3_nt: TGTGCCTGGCTCCAGACAGGGGTAGGAGAAAAACTGTTTTTT

j_call: TRBJ1-2
d_call: NA
clone_size: NA
v_call: TRBV7-3
cdr3_aa: CASSSSQGSYGYTF
cdr3_nt: TGTGCCAGCAGCTCGAGTCAGGGAAGCTATGGCTACACCTTC

j_call: TRBJ2-3
d_call: TRBD2
clone_size: NA
v_call: TRBV10-3
cdr3_aa: CAISGTSGGTDTQYF
cdr3_nt: TGTGCCATCAGTGGGACTAGCGGAGGCACAGATACGCAGTATTTT

j_call: TRBJ1-4
d_call: NA
clone_size: NA
v_call: TRBV5-1
cdr3_aa: CASSLGDRKGEKLFF
cdr3_nt: TGCGCCAGCAGCTTGGGTGACAGGAAGGGTGAAAAACTGTTTTTT

j_call: TRBJ1-5
d_call: NA
clone_size: NA
v_call: TRBV20-1
cdr3_aa: CSASKAGRNNQPQHF
cdr3_nt: TGCAGTGCTAGTAAGGCAGGGCGAAACAATCAGCCCCAGCATTTT